This T cell receptor (beta chain) emerged from a study of vaccination effects on CD4 cells after COVID-19. Study-wide background: It was two doses of either the BNT162b2 or mRNA-1273 vaccine that participants received.

CD4+ T cells specific for antigen were expanded with viral peptide pools by the ViraFEST assay before sequencing. Culture lasted 10 days before CD4+ T cell isolation. The CDR3 is 15 amino acids. V gave up 0 bases and J gave up 1 base, with 10 bases separating them. The germline CDR1 and CDR2 sequences are SGHRS and YFSETQ. Profiled with immunoSEQ multiplex PCR; TCRdb holds only in-frame clones, not every one. Here the sample spans more than 50,000 clones, 81% being singletons. With respect to this clone: Antigen unknown.

The TCR sequence derives from a human donor who received a COVID-19 vaccine. The specimen comprised CD4+ T cells from PBMCs cultured with HCoV-229E spike peptides, sampled before COVID-19 vaccination. The V and J genes are TRBV5-1 and TRBJ1-1; D ambiguous. The CDR3 sequence is CASSLALSANTEAFF. CDR3 DNA sequence: TGCGCCAGCAGCTTGGCCCTCAGCGCGAACACTGAAGCTTTCTTT.